This entry lists 25 T cell receptor beta chains sequenced from one sample in a study of CD8+ T cells in alopecia areata. Treatment here: oral pan-JAK inhibitor, 5-10 mg twice daily. After isolation, RNA underwent reverse transcription to generate cDNA as the sequencing template. Produced via immunoSEQ multiplex PCR; TCRdb's table is partial and in-frame only. This sample yields more than 130,000 clones, of which about four fifths are seen a single time; 20% to 30% belongs to the top ten. The specimen comprised CD8+ T cells sorted from blood, sampled at week 4, from a patient treated with tofacitinib. These receptors came from a human donor with alopecia areata.

The V and J genes are TRBV27 and TRBJ2-7; 7 bases fit TRBD1. Germline V lookup: CDR1 MNHEY, CDR2 SMNVEV (reference sequence). CDR3 length: 13 amino acids. V lost 8 bases to trimming and J lost 5 bases; unmatched junction nucleotides: 9. The CDR3 is CASSPTGYNEQYF. CDR3 sequence (DNA): TGTGCCAGCTCTCCGACAGGGTATAACGAGCAGTACTTC.

The chain has TRBV23-1 and TRBJ1-1; 7 bases match TRBD1. TRBV23-1 is classed as an ORF, of uncertain function. The junction had 28 bases not matched to a gene; V was cut back by 8 bases and J by 1 base. This CDR3 is built from 21 residues. The CDR3 reads CASSRRGRRPSNLRGNTEAFF. Written as DNA, the CDR3 is TGCGCCAGCTCAAGGAGGGGGCGAAGACCGTCCAACCTGCGGGGGAACACTGAAGCTTTCTTT.

This clone has only a few counts. CDR3 nucleotides: TGCAGCGTTGAAGATAACAGCGTCTACGAGCAGTACTTC. The encoded protein is CSVEDNSVYEQYF. This rearrangement joins TRBV29-1 to TRBJ2-7; D remains ambiguous. Germline values: CDR1 SQVTM, CDR2 ANQGSEA. The ends were cut back, 0 bases at V and 3 bases at J, with 9 bases in the middle. The CDR3 length is 13 residues.

V and J are TRBV4-3 and TRBJ2-2; D uncertain. From germline, CDR1 is LGHNA and CDR2 YSLEER. This CDR3 has 12 amino acids. V gave up 3 bases and J gave up 9 bases, with 8 bases separating them. CDR3 sequence: CASSHPGRELFF. DNA for the CDR3: TGCGCCAGCAGCCACCCCGGTAGGGAGCTGTTTTTT.

The chain joins TRBV4-1 to TRBJ2-5; D remains ambiguous. Germline loops: CDR1 MGHRA, CDR2 YSYEKL. Trimming removed 1 base from V and 0 bases from J, with 3 bases in between. The CDR3 totals 13 residues. The CDR3 DNA is TGCGCCAGCAGCCAAGGGCACCAAGAGACCCAGTACTTC. It encodes CASSQGHQETQYF.

This clone was seen a single time. This chain uses TRBV21-1 with TRBJ2-5; the D segment call TRBD1 is taken from the table without a DNA check. The DNA end favors TRBJ2-7, so the J call may be wrong. TRBV21-1 is termed a pseudogene. The CDR3 extends over 15 amino acids. DNA for the CDR3: TGTGCCAGCAGCGACCGGGACAGGGGTTCCTACGAGCAGTACTTC. This sequence encodes CASSDRDRGSYEQYF.

This chain connects TRBV6-1 to TRBJ2-3, with 7 bases matching TRBD1. Germline V CDR1 and CDR2: MNHNS, SASEGT. The CDR3 spans 15 residues. With V trimmed by 1 base and J by 2 bases, 3 bases remained unmatched. The CDR3 DNA sequence: TGTGCCAGCAGTGAAGAACAGGGGAACACAGATACGCAGTATTTT. Its translation is CASSEEQGNTDTQYF.

Only a few counts were recorded for this clone. V usage is TRBV29-1 and J usage is TRBJ2-7, with D tentatively TRBD1 (6 bases). This CDR3 has 15 residues. The V end lost 3 bases, the J end lost 0 bases, and 15 bases lay between the germline ends. CDR1 and CDR2 from the germline V gene are SQVTM and ANQGSEA. The CDR3 DNA reads as TGCAGCGTTGAGGTGGGGGCTAAGCACTCCTACGAGCAGTACTTC. This sequence encodes CSVEVGAKHSYEQYF.

This clone was seen a single time. The rearrangement uses TRBV6-5 and TRBJ2-2; the D is unclear. Between the trimmed V and J ends, which lost 6 bases and 0 bases, there was a span of 8 bases. Per germline, CDR1 MNHEY and CDR2 SVGAGI. The CDR3 covers 14 residues. CDR3 coding DNA: TGTGCCAGCAGCCTGGGGTCGAACACCGGGGAGCTGTTTTTT. This encodes CASSLGSNTGELFF.

The CDR3 DNA reads TGTGCCAGCAGCTTAGGGGGCTACAGCCAAGAGACCCAGTACTTC. Translation: CASSLGGYSQETQYF. The J gene is TRBJ2-5, the V gene TRBV7-8; tentative D call: TRBD1 (5 bases). The CDR3 sequence is 15 residues long. CDR1 is SGHVS and CDR2 is FQNEAQ in the germline V gene. The ends were cut back, 1 base at V and 1 base at J, with 10 bases in the middle. The full variable domain, with the rest looked up from reference TRBV7-8 and TRBJ2-5, is GAGVSQSPRYKVAKRGQDVALRCDPISGHVSLFWYQQALGQGPEFLTYFQNEAQLDKSGLPSDRFFAERPEGSVSTLKIQRTQQEDSAVYLCASSLGGYSQETQYFGPGTRLLVL.

The chain combines TRBV9 with TRBJ2-6; 10 positions match TRBD1. The trim removed 4 bases at V and 4 bases at J, leaving 11 bases unmatched. The CDR3 contains 18 residues. CDR1 is SGDLS and CDR2 is YYNGEE in the germline V gene. Here the CDR3 reads CASSLPLDRGYGANVLTF. For the CDR3, the DNA is TGTGCCAGCAGCCTGCCGTTGGACAGGGGGTACGGGGCCAACGTCCTGACTTTC.

The rearrangement links TRBV19 to TRBJ1-5, with 7 bases matching TRBD1. This CDR3 has 15 residues. Unmatched junction bases numbered 7, after V lost 3 bases and J lost 5 bases. Germline CDR1 reads LNHDA; CDR2 reads SQIVND (reference sequence). CDR3: CASSMTGNIDQPQHF. CDR3 bases: TGTGCCAGTAGTATGACAGGGAATATCGATCAGCCCCAGCATTTT.

V and J are TRBV2 and TRBJ2-7; D unresolved. CDR1 is SNHLY and CDR2 is FYNNEI in the germline V gene. The CDR3 totals 11 residues. Trimming took 6 bases from V and 7 from J, leaving 10 bases between them. The CDR3 region is CASRGIGEQYF. CDR3 DNA: TGTGCCAGCAGGGGCATAGGGGAGCAGTACTTC.

The J gene is TRBJ2-1, the V gene TRBV7-9; 11 bases match TRBD1. Germline values: CDR1 SEHNR, CDR2 FQNEAQ (reference sequence). The CDR3 covers 15 residues. V gave up 7 bases and J gave up 2 bases; unmatched junction bases: 4. This chain's CDR3 is CASNGQGATYNEQFF. CDR3 in DNA: TGTGCCAGCAACGGACAGGGGGCCACCTACAATGAGCAGTTCTTC. The entire variable domain, with the rest obtained from reference TRBV7-9 and TRBJ2-1, is as follows: DTGVSQNPRHKITKRGQNVTFRCDPISEHNRLYWYRQTLGQGPEFLTYFQNEAQLEKSRLLSDRFSAERPKGSFSTLEIQRTEQGDSAMYLCASNGQGATYNEQFFGPGTRLTVL.

CDR3 in amino acids: CASSLSTGRGAFF. DNA of the CDR3: TGCGCCAGCAGCCTTTCGACAGGGCGAGGGGCTTTCTTT. This chain connects TRBV4-1 to TRBJ1-1; TRBD1 matches 7 bases. The germline V gene has CDR1 MGHRA and CDR2 YSYEKL. Germline trimming cut 4 bases from V and 11 bases from J; bases unmatched to any gene: 10. The CDR3 runs 13 residues.

This chain links TRBV4-1 with TRBJ2-2; no definite D call. The CDR3 runs 16 residues. Per the germline V gene, CDR1 is MGHRA and CDR2 is YSYEKL. Trimming left V 2 bases short and J 6 bases short, with 16 bases between. CDR3 amino acids: CASSQPWGTSSGELFF. The CDR3 DNA reads TGCGCCAGCAGCCAACCATGGGGTACAAGTTCCGGGGAGCTGTTTTTT.

This clone was recorded once. This chain connects TRBV30 to TRBJ2-1; the D is unclear. Trimming pared 6 bases from V and 7 bases from J, leaving 10 bases between. This CDR3 region has 11 residues. Germline V gene lookup returns CDR1 GTSNPN and CDR2 SVGIG (reference sequence). CDR3 amino acids: CACEMGNEQFF. CDR3 coding DNA: TGTGCCTGCGAGATGGGGAATGAGCAGTTCTTC.

This chain joins TRBV4-1 and TRBJ2-5, with no clear D. Germline V CDR1 and CDR2: MGHRA, YSYEKL. This CDR3 comprises 16 residues. Trimming cost V 1 base and J 2 bases, with 14 bases left between them. The CDR3 nucleotides are TGCGCCAGCAGCCAAGTCGTATCCGGGTTACAAGAGACCCAGTACTTC. It encodes CASSQVVSGLQETQYF.

The V gene is TRBV4-1, the J gene TRBJ2-5; D is unresolved. Germline V gene lookup returns CDR1 MGHRA and CDR2 YSYEKL. The V gene lost 2 bases and the J gene lost 4 bases, with 14 bases spanning the gap. This CDR3 spans 15 amino acids. The CDR3 protein is CASSQTSSMGETQYF. DNA for the CDR3: TGCGCCAGCAGCCAAACATCCTCAATGGGAGAGACCCAGTACTTC.

The CDR3 DNA reads TGCAGCGTTGAAGGCCGAGGGGGCACTGAAGCTTTCTTT. Protein sequence: CSVEGRGGTEAFF. The rearrangement joins TRBV29-1 to TRBJ1-1; a possible D gene is TRBD1 (6 bases). The CDR3 runs 13 residues. The germline V gene encodes CDR1 SQVTM and CDR2 ANQGSEA. The V and J ends lost 1 base and 4 bases respectively, with 10 bases between them.

V gene TRBV4-1 combines with J gene TRBJ2-3; 9 positions match TRBD1. Trimming cost V 2 bases and J 4 bases; bases outside gene matches: 10. CDR1 and CDR2 from the germline V gene are MGHRA and YSYEKL. CDR3 length: 17 amino acids. The CDR3 loop is CASSQYTGGRTPDTQYF. The CDR3 DNA sequence: TGCGCCAGCAGCCAATATACAGGGGGCCGGACTCCAGATACGCAGTATTTT.

The chain combines TRBV19 with TRBJ2-6; possible D gene TRBD1, 5 bases. Germline values: CDR1 LNHDA, CDR2 SQIVND (reference sequence). The V and J ends lost 3 bases and 0 bases respectively, with 12 bases between them. CDR3 length equals 17 residues. CDR3 sequence: CASSIWQGLSGANVLTF. The CDR3 DNA reads TGTGCCAGTAGTATTTGGCAGGGCCTCTCTGGGGCCAACGTCCTGACTTTC.

This chain connects TRBV27 to TRBJ2-6; 9 positions agree with TRBD1. V shed 5 bases and J 3 bases; nucleotides not matched to a gene: 14. The CDR3 is 19 residues long. Germline lookup yields CDR1 MNHEY and CDR2 SMNVEV (reference sequence). In DNA form, the CDR3 reads TGTGCCAGCAGTACATCCCCGGGACAGGGATCGCGTGGGGCCAACGTCCTGACTTTC. It translates to CASSTSPGQGSRGANVLTF. Variable domain in full (rest from reference TRBV27 and TRBJ2-6): EAQVTQNPRYLITVTGKKLTVTCSQNMNHEYMSWYRQDPGLGLRQIYYSMNVEVTDKGDVPEGYKVSRKEKRNFPLILESPSPNQTSLYFCASSTSPGQGSRGANVLTFGAGSRLTVL.

The chain links TRBV30 to TRBJ2-3; 12 bases agree with TRBD2. Germline CDR1 reads GTSNPN; CDR2 reads SVGIG (reference sequence). This CDR3 is built from 16 residues. V lost 1 base, J lost 4 bases, and 6 bases stayed unmatched. Written as DNA, the CDR3 is TGTGCCTGGAGTGCTAGGACTAGCGGGGCCCCAGATACGCAGTATTTT. This sequence encodes CAWSARTSGAPDTQYF.

The chain employs TRBV4-3 and TRBJ1-6; weak D call: TRBD1 (5 bases). The CDR3 contains 15 residues. Deletions cut 6 bases from V and 0 bases from J, with 9 bases between. Germline V gene lookup returns CDR1 LGHNA and CDR2 YSLEER. CDR3 amino acids: CASRQDSSYNSPLHF. CDR3 DNA: TGCGCCAGCAGACAGGATAGCTCCTATAATTCACCCCTCCACTTT.